The T cell receptor beta chain under discussion was sequenced for a study of blood T cell repertoires in COVID-19. The overall study: T cells, B-cell-depleted T cells, or PBMCs supplied cDNA or gDNA.

V lost 7 bases to trimming and J lost 4 bases, with 18 bases between them. The V gene's germline CDR1 is MNHEY and CDR2 SVGAGI. The CDR3 extends over 15 amino acids. Authors' methods: By means of reference gene primer amplification, nucleated cell counts were estimated. TCRdb keeps only in-frame clones here, not all; method: immunoSEQ multiplex PCR. V and J calls plus clone size are reproduced from that table; the DNA served to infer D and trimming. The repertoire holds about 140,000 clones, with roughly 86% as singletons. The TCR comes from a man in his 70s with acute or convalescent COVID-19. The rearrangement joins TRBV6-5 to TRBJ2-3; the D gene is possibly TRBD1 (6 bases). Sample: peripheral blood. The CDR3 DNA reads as TGTGCCAGCACCCCTTTTGGACAGTTCTCAGATACGCAGTATTTT. Its translation is CASTPFGQFSDTQYF.